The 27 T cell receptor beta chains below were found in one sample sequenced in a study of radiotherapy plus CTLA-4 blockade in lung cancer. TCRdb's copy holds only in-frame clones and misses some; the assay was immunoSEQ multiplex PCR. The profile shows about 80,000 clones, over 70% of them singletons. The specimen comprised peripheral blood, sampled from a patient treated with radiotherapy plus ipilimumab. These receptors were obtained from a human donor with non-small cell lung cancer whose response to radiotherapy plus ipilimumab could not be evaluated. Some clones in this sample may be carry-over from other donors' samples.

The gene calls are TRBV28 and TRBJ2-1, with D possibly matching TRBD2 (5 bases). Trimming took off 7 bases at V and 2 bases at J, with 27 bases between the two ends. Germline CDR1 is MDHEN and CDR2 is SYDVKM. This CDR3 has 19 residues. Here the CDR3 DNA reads TGTGCCAGCATCCAACCCCCTTCTAAGGTAGCGACCGCCTACAATGAGCAGTTCTTC. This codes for CASIQPPSKVATAYNEQFF.

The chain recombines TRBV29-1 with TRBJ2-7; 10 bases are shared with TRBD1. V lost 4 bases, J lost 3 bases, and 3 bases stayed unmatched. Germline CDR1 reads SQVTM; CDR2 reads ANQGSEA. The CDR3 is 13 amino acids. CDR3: CSVAGTGDYEQYF. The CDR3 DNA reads TGCAGCGTTGCCGGGACAGGGGACTACGAGCAGTACTTC.

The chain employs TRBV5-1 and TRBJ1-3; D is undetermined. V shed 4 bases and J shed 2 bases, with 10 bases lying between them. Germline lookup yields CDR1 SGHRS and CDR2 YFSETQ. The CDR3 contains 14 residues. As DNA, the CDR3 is TGCGCCAGCAGCCCTCCGGGAGCTGGAAACACCATATATTTT. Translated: CASSPPGAGNTIYF. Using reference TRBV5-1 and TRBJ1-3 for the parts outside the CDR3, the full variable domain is KAGVTQTPRYLIKTRGQQVTLSCSPISGHRSVSWYQQTPGQGLQFLFEYFSETQRNKGNFPGRFSGRQFSNSRSEMNVSTLELGDSALYLCASSPPGAGNTIYFGEGSWLTVV.

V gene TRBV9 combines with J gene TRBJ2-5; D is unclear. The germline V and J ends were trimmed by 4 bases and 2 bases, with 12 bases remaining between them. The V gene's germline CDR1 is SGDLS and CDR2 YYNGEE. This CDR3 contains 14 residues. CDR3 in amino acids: CASSPPANQETQYF. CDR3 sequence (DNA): TGTGCCAGCAGCCCCCCCGCTAATCAAGAGACCCAGTACTTC. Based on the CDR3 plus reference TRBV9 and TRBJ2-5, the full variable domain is DSGVTQTPKHLITATGQRVTLRCSPRSGDLSVYWYQQSLDQGLQFLIQYYNGEERAKGNILERFSAQQFPDLHSELNLSSLELGDSALYFCASSPPANQETQYFGPGTRLLVL.

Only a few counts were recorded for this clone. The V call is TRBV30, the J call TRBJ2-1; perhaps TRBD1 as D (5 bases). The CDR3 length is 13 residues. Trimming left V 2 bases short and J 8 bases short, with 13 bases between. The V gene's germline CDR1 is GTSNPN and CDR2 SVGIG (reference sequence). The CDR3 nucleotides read TGTGCCTGGAGTCCCAGGGTCCTCCATGAGCAGTTCTTC. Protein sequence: CAWSPRVLHEQFF.

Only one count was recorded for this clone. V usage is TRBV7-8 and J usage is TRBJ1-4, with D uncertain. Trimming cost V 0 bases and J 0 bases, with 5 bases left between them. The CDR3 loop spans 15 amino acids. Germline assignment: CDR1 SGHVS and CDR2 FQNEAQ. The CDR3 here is CASSLAPTTNEKLFF. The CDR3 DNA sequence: TGTGCCAGCAGCTTAGCCCCCACAACTAATGAAAAACTGTTTTTT.

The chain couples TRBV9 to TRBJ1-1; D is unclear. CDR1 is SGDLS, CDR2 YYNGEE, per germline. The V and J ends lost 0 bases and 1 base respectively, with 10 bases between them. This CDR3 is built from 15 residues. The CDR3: CASSVAPLENTEAFF. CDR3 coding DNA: TGTGCCAGCAGCGTAGCGCCCTTAGAGAACACTGAAGCTTTCTTT.

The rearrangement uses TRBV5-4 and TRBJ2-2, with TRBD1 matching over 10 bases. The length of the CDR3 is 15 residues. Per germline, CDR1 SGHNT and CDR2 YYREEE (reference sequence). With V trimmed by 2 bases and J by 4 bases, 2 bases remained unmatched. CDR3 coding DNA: TGTGCCAGCAGCTTTGGGGACAGGGGCACCGGGGAGCTGTTTTTT. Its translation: CASSFGDRGTGELFF.

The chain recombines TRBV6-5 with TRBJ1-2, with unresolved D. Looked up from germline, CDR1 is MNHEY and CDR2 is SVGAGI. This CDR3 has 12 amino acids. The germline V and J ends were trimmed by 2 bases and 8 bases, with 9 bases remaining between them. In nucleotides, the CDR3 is TGTGCCAGCAGTTACCGGGATGTGGGCTACACCTTC. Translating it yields CASSYRDVGYTF.

The CDR3 region is CASSSGTGEGEQFF. CDR3 nucleotide sequence: TGTGCCAGCAGTTCCGGGACAGGGGAGGGGGAGCAGTTCTTC. The V gene is TRBV5-4, the J gene TRBJ2-1; 10 nucleotides match TRBD1. Germline V lookup: CDR1 SGHNT, CDR2 YYREEE (reference sequence). With 5 bases clipped from V and 10 bases from J, the junction kept 9 bases outside the gene matches. This CDR3 has 14 amino acids.

Here the CDR3 DNA reads TGTGCCAGCAGCCCCCCGGGGCCCCTAGCGAACAATGGCTACACCTTC. Amino acid sequence: CASSPPGPLANNGYTF. The chain recombines TRBV5-7 with TRBJ1-2; possible D gene TRBD1, 5 bases. TRBV5-7 is assigned to the ORF class and has an uncertain function. This CDR3 is built from 16 residues. Trimming cost V 4 bases and J 6 bases, with 22 bases left between them.

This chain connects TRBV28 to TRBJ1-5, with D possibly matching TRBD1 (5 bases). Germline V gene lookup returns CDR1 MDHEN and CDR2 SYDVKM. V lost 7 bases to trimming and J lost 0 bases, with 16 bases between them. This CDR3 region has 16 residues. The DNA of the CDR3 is TGTGCCAGCATCCCGATGGGGCGGGGTAGCAATCAGCCCCAGCATTTT. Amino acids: CASIPMGRGSNQPQHF.

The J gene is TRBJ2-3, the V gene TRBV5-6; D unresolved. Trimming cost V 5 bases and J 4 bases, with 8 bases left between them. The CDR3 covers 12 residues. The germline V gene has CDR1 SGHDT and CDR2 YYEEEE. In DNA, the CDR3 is TGTGCCAGCAGTCAACAAGCAGATACGCAGTATTTT. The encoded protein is CASSQQADTQYF.

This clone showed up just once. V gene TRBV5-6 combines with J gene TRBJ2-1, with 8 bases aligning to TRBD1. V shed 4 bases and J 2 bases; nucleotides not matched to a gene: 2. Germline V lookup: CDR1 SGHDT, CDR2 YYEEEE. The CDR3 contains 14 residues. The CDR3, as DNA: TGTGCCAGCAGCCCGACAGGGGCCTACAATGAGCAGTTCTTC. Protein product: CASSPTGAYNEQFF.

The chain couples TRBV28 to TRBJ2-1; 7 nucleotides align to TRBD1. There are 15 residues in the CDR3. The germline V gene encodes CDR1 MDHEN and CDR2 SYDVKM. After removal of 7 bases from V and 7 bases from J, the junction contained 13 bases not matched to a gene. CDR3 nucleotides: TGTGCCAGCACCCGCTCCGACAGGGATGGAAATGAGCAGTTCTTC. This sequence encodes CASTRSDRDGNEQFF.

The CDR3 reads CASSAPGTVDYGYTF. Written as DNA, the CDR3 is TGTGCCAGTAGTGCCCCCGGGACAGTGGACTATGGCTACACCTTC. The V call is TRBV19, the J call TRBJ1-2; 7 nucleotides match TRBD1. The germline gives CDR1 LNHDA, CDR2 SQIVND (reference sequence). With V trimmed by 5 bases and J by 3 bases, 9 bases remained unmatched. The CDR3 is 15 residues long. The full variable domain, in which reference TRBV19 and TRBJ1-2 provide the parts outside the CDR3, is DGGITQSPKYLFRKEGQNVTLSCEQNLNHDAMYWYRQDPGQGLRLIYYSQIVNDFQKGDIAEGYSVSREKKESFPLTVTSAQKNPTAFYLCASSAPGTVDYGYTFGSGTRLTVV.

The chain's CDR3 is CASSLERGGNTQYF. The CDR3 nucleotides read TGTGCCAGCAGCTTAGAGCGGGGTGGTAATACGCAGTATTTT. The chain links TRBV7-2 to TRBJ2-3, with 7 bases lining up with TRBD2. CDR1 and CDR2 (germline): SGHTA, FQGNSA. With 1 base clipped from V and 7 bases from J, the junction kept 5 bases outside the gene matches. The CDR3 loop spans 14 amino acids.

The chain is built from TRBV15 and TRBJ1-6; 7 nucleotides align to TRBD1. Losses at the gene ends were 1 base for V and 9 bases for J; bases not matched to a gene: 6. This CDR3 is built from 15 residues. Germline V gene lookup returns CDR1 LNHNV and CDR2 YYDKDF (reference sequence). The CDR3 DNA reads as TGTGCCACCAGCAGAGTGAGGACAGGAGGTTCACCCCTCCACTTT. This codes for CATSRVRTGGSPLHF. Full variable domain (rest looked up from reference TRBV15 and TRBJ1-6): DAMVIQNPRYQVTQFGKPVTLSCSQTLNHNVMYWYQQKSSQAPKLLFHYYDKDFNNEADTPDNFQSRRPNTSFCFLDIRSPGLGDTAMYLCATSRVRTGGSPLHFGNGTRLTVT.

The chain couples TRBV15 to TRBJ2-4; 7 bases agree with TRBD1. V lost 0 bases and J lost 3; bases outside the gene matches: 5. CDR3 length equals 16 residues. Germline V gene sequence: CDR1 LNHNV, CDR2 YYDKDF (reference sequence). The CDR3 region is CATSRDRQGDKNIQYF. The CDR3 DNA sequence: TGTGCCACCAGCAGAGATAGACAGGGCGACAAAAACATTCAGTACTTC.

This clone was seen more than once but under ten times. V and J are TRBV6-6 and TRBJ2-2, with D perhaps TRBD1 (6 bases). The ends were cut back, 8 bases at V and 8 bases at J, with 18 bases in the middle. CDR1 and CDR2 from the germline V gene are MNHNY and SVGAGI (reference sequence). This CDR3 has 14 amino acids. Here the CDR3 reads CASRDTSHMGELFF. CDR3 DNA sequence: TGTGCCAGCCGGGACACCAGTCATATGGGGGAGCTGTTTTTT.

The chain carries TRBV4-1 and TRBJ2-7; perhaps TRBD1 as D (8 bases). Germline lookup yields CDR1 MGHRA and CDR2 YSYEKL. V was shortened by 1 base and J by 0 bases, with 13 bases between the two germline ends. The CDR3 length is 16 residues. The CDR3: CASSQATGGGSYEQYF. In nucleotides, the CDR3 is TGCGCCAGCAGCCAAGCCACAGGGGGGGGCTCCTACGAGCAGTACTTC.

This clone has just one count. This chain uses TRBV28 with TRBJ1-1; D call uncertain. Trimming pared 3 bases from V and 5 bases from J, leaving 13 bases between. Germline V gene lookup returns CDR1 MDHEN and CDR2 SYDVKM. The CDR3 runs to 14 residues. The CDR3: CASSFARQITEAFF. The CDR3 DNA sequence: TGTGCCAGCAGTTTCGCACGACAAATAACTGAAGCTTTCTTT. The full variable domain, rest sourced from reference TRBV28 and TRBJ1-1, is DVKVTQSSRYLVKRTGEKVFLECVQDMDHENMFWYRQDPGLGLRLIYFSYDVKMKEKGDIPEGYSVSREKKERFSLILESASTNQTSMYLCASSFARQITEAFFGQGTRLTVV.

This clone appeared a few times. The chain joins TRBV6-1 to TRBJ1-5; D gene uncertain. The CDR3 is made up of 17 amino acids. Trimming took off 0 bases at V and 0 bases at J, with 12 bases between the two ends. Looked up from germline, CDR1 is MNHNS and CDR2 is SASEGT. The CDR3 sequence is CASSEAPLPYSNQPQHF. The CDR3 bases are TGTGCCAGCAGTGAAGCCCCACTCCCGTATAGCAATCAGCCCCAGCATTTT.

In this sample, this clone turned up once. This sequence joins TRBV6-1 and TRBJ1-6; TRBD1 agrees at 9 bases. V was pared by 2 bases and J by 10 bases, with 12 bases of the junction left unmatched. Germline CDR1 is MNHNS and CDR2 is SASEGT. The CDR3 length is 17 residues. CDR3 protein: CASSEPAGGQGGSPLHF. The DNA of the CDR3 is TGTGCCAGCAGTGAACCCGCGGGGGGACAGGGAGGCTCACCCCTCCACTTT.

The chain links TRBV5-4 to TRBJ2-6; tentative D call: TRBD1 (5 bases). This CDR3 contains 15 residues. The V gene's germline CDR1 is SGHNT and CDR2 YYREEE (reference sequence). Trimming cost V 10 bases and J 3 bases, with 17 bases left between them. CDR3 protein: CAHAKQERGANVLTF. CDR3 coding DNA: TGTGCCCACGCCAAACAGGAGCGTGGGGCCAACGTCCTGACTTTC.

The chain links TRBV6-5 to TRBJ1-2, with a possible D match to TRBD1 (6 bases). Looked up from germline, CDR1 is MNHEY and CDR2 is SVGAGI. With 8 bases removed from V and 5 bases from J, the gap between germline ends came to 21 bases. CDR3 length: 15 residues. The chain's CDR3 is CASGGPRDIGYGYTF. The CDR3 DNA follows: TGTGCCAGCGGGGGACCTCGGGACATCGGGTATGGCTACACCTTC.

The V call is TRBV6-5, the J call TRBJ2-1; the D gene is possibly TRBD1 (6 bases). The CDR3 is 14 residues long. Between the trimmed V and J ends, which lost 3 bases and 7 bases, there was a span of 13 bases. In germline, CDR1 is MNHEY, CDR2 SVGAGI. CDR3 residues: CASSYGRGRNEQFF. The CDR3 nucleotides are TGTGCCAGCAGTTATGGCAGGGGAAGGAATGAGCAGTTCTTC.